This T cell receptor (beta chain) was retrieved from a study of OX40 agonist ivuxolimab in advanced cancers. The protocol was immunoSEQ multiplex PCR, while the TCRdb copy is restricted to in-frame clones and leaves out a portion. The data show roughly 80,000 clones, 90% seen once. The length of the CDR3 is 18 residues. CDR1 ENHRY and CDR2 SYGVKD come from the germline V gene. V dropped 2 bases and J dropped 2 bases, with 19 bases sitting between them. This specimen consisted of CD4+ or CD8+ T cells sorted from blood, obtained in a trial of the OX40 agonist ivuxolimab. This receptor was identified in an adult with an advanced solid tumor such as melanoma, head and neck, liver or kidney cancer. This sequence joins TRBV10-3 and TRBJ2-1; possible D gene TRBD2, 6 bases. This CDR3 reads CAISETDTRDSTYNEQFF. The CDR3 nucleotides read TGTGCCATCAGTGAGACCGATACCCGGGACTCAACCTACAATGAGCAGTTCTTC.